Presented here are 2 T cell receptor beta chains from one specimen sequenced in a study of blood T cell repertoires in COVID-19. This table comes from immunoSEQ multiplex PCR, and its TCRdb copy is limited to in-frame clones, with some not included. The data show roughly 280,000 clones, more than 70% seen once. The source material was peripheral blood. The source is a woman in her twenties or thirties with COVID-19, enrolled during active disease.

This rearrangement joins TRBV10-1 to TRBJ2-1, with 11 bases that match TRBD2. Germline V lookup: CDR1 WNHNN, CDR2 SYGVQD (reference sequence). This CDR3 comprises 15 residues. V was clipped by 5 bases and J by 5 bases; unmatched bases: 5. In nucleotides, the CDR3 is TGCGCCAGCAGTTCGACTAGCGGGATGGACAATGAGCAGTTCTTC. Its translation: CASSSTSGMDNEQFF.

The rearrangement joins TRBV28 to TRBJ1-1; possibly TRBD1 for D (6 bases). CDR1 MDHEN and CDR2 SYDVKM come from the germline V gene. The CDR3 contains 14 residues. V lost 3 bases, J lost 5 bases, and 13 bases lay in between. The CDR3 protein is CASSFPDSKTEAFF. The CDR3 DNA follows: TGTGCCAGCAGTTTCCCGGACAGTAAGACTGAAGCTTTCTTT.